This T cell receptor (beta chain) emerged from a study of blood T cell repertoires in COVID-19. Study overall: Acute and convalescent COVID-19 specimens originated in the United States, Italy and Spain.

This table comes from immunoSEQ multiplex PCR, and its TCRdb copy is limited to in-frame clones, with some not included. The data contain around 200,000 clones, about four fifths of them singletons. In this sample, this clone turned up once. CDR3 length equals 15 residues. Germline values: CDR1 MGHRA, CDR2 YSYEKL. Deletions cut 5 bases from V and 3 bases from J, with 16 bases between. Sample: peripheral blood. The receptor's source is a woman in her forties with active or convalescent COVID-19. The chain is built from TRBV4-1 and TRBJ1-1; D is undetermined. The DNA for the CDR3 is TGCGCCAGCAGCTCCTCGGGGTCTTGGGACACTGAAGCTTTCTTT. Residues: CASSSSGSWDTEAFF.